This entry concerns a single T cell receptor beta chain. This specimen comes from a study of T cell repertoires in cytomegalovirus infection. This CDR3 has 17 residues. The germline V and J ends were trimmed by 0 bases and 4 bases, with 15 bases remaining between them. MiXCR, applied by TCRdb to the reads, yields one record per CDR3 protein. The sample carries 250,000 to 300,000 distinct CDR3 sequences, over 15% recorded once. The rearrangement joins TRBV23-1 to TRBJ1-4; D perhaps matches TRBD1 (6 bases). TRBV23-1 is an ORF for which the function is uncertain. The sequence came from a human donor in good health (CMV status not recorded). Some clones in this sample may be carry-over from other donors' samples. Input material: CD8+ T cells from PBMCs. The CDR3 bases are TGCGCCAGCAGTCAATCGAGGGGGATTCCTCGTAATGAAAAACTGTTTTTT. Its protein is CASSQSRGIPRNEKLFF.